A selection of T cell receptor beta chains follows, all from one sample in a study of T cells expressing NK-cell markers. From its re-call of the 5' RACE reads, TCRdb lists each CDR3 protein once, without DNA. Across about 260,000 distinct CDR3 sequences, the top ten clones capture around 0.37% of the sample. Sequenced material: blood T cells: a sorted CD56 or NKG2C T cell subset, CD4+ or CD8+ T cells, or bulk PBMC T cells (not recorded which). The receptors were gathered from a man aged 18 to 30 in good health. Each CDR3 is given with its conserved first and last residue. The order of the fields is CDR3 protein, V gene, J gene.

CATTAAGSYNEQFF	TRBV5-5	TRBJ2-1
CASSRVTTNTGELFF	TRBV4-2	TRBJ2-2
CSANSILAGGPGEQYF	TRBV29-1	TRBJ2-7
CASIGTRYEQYF	TRBV23-1	TRBJ2-7
CASSDYRGPGNQPQHF	TRBV5-5	TRBJ1-5
CASSLAQGAGANVLTF	TRBV12-3/TRBV12-4	TRBJ2-6
CAISEARGSYNSPLHF	TRBV10-3	TRBJ1-6
CASSGLAAGPNEQFF	TRBV19	TRBJ2-1
CASSLESGRANNEQFF	TRBV11-2	TRBJ2-1
CASSNDALTVNQPQHF	TRBV19	TRBJ1-5
CSARTGVRQPQHF	TRBV20-1	TRBJ1-5
CSGGTDGSGANVLTF	TRBV29-1	TRBJ2-6
CAWSPSMEGELFF	TRBV30	TRBJ2-2
CATVPGAGPDTQYF	TRBV10-3	TRBJ2-3
CASSPWHRTSGRPLIPDTQYF	TRBV18	TRBJ2-3
CASSLAGTGEYGYTF	TRBV5-1	TRBJ1-2
CASSLETGYEQYF	TRBV7-7	TRBJ2-7
CASSLLQGGEQFF	TRBV25-1	TRBJ2-1
CASSFGTPLGGELFF	TRBV6-5	TRBJ2-2
CASSRTVNTEAFF	TRBV12-3/TRBV12-4	TRBJ1-1
CASSLEPGLGSIGELFF	TRBV12-3/TRBV12-4	TRBJ2-2
CASSPGSLADTQYF	TRBV5-4	TRBJ2-3
CATSDLHGTAYNEQFF	TRBV24-1	TRBJ2-1
CASSMGDHEQYF	TRBV19	TRBJ2-7